Presented here are 32 T cell receptor beta chains from one specimen sequenced in a study of identical twins (dated by TCRdb to 2015 to 2016). Libraries were made using 5' RACE. The instrument was an Illumina HiSeq 2000. The public sequencing data were trimmed at Q25 with fastp and processed into clonotypes with MiXCR by TCRdb, which kept only in-frame beta chains. Records with the same CDR3 protein are collapsed into one entry carrying the most frequent genes and DNA. The sample has a few hundred thousand distinct CDR3 sequences on record, roughly 13% of them singletons. About 4.1% of the sample is taken by the ten largest. These same data were also listed under a study on yellow fever vaccine responses in identical twins.

Sequencing was done on a sample of memory (CD45RO+) T cells sorted from blood. The cell subset or site label for this specimen denotes: CD45RO+ enriched T cells. Receptors were obtained from a woman under 30 in good health.

This clonotype appeared many times. The CDR3 DNA follows: TGTGCCAGCAGTTACCGACAGACCTACGAGCAGTACTTC. Its protein product is CASSYRQTYEQYF. V gene TRBV6-2 or TRBV6-3 combines with J gene TRBJ2-7; D is possibly TRBD1 (5 bases). Trimming cost V 2 bases and J 2 bases, with 7 bases left between them. There are 13 residues in the CDR3. The germline V gene has CDR1 MNHEY and CDR2 SVGEGT.

This clonotype was detected many times. This chain links TRBV9 with TRBJ1-1; TRBD1 might be the D (5 bases). This CDR3 region has 14 residues. The germline gives CDR1 SGDLS, CDR2 YYNGEE. Deletions cut 6 bases from V and 5 bases from J, with 17 bases between. CDR3 bases: TGTGCCAGCACCCGTGGAAACAAGGGGACTGAAGCTTTCTTT. Protein: CASTRGNKGTEAFF.

The chain has TRBV7-6 and TRBJ2-2; 7 bases agree with TRBD1. The CDR3 is made up of 14 amino acids. The germline gives CDR1 SGHVS, CDR2 FNYEAQ. Trimming at V came to 3 bases and at J to 3 bases, leaving 1 base not matched to a gene. CDR3: CASSFGTDTGELFF. DNA for the CDR3: TGTGCCAGCAGCTTCGGGACAGACACCGGGGAGCTGTTTTTT. Supplemented by reference TRBV7-6 and TRBJ2-2, the full variable domain reads GAGVSQSPRYKVTKRGQDVALRCDPISGHVSLYWYRQALGQGPEFLTYFNYEAQQDKSGLPNDRFSAERPEGSISTLTIQRTEQRDSAMYRCASSFGTDTGELFFGEGSRLTVL.

This clonotype occurred a few times. The chain joins TRBV5-6 to TRBJ2-5, with 8 bases that match TRBD1. Trimming removed 3 bases from V and 4 bases from J; junction bases left unmatched: 5. Germline assignment: CDR1 SGHDT and CDR2 YYEEEE. CDR3 length: 14 amino acids. In nucleotides, the CDR3 is TGTGCCAGCAGCTCGACAGGGGATCGAGAGACCCAGTACTTC. Translated: CASSSTGDRETQYF. The entire variable domain, with the rest obtained from reference TRBV5-6 and TRBJ2-5, is as follows: DAGVTQSPTHLIKTRGQQVTLRCSPKSGHDTVSWYQQALGQGPQFIFQYYEEEERQRGNFPDRFSGHQFPNYSSELNVNALLLGDSALYLCASSSTGDRETQYFGPGTRLLVL.

V and J are TRBV5-1 and TRBJ2-6, with D possibly matching TRBD1 (5 bases). From germline, CDR1 is SGHRS and CDR2 YFSETQ. This CDR3 contains 16 residues. Trimming removed 4 bases from V and 0 bases from J, with 11 bases in between. The CDR3 DNA reads TGCGCCAGCAGCGTTGGACAACTCTCTGGGGCCAACGTCCTGACTTTC. Translating gives CASSVGQLSGANVLTF.

This clonotype came up a few times. V is TRBV29-1 and J is TRBJ2-1, with 9 bases that match TRBD2. V was clipped by 7 bases and J by 3 bases; unmatched bases: 7. Per the germline V gene, CDR1 is SQVTM and CDR2 is ANQGSEA. CDR3 length equals 14 residues. Written as DNA, the CDR3 is TGCAGCGCAGGACTAGCGATTTTCTACAATGAGCAGTTCTTC. Amino acid sequence: CSAGLAIFYNEQFF.

This clonotype was counted ten times or more. The chain couples TRBV9 to TRBJ2-6; 9 nucleotides agree with TRBD1. Trimming at V came to 4 bases and at J to 11 bases, leaving 4 bases not matched to a gene. CDR1 and CDR2 (germline): SGDLS, YYNGEE. The CDR3 runs to 13 residues. The CDR3 loop is CASSTRDRDVLTF. The CDR3 region has the DNA TGTGCCAGCAGCACCCGGGACAGGGACGTCCTGACTTTC.

Ten or more counts support this clonotype. The chain has TRBV6-1 and TRBJ1-6, with D uncertain. This CDR3 has 13 residues. Trimming pared 6 bases from V and 12 bases from J, leaving 15 bases between. CDR1 and CDR2 from the germline V gene are MNHNS and SASEGT. The CDR3 bases are TGTGCCAGCAGGACACCTGATGTGGAACCCCTCCACTTT. Its translation: CASRTPDVEPLHF.

This clonotype was detected only a few times. The chain joins TRBV7-6 to TRBJ2-7; D remains unclear. The CDR3 loop spans 14 amino acids. Germline-derived CDR1 and CDR2 are SGHVS and FNYEAQ. The V gene lost 5 bases and the J gene lost 4 bases, with 15 bases spanning the gap. CDR3 sequence (DNA): TGTGCCAGCAGCCTTCGAATTGCCCCGTACGAGCAGTACTTC. Translated, it gives CASSLRIAPYEQYF. The whole variable domain, remainder taken from reference TRBV7-6 and TRBJ2-7, is GAGVSQSPRYKVTKRGQDVALRCDPISGHVSLYWYRQALGQGPEFLTYFNYEAQQDKSGLPNDRFSAERPEGSISTLTIQRTEQRDSAMYRCASSLRIAPYEQYFGPGTRLTVT.

The rearrangement links TRBV7-2 to TRBJ2-3; D may be TRBD1 (5 bases). Germline loops: CDR1 SGHTA, CDR2 FQGNSA. The CDR3 totals 14 residues. With 3 bases removed from V and 4 bases from J, the gap between germline ends came to 11 bases. The CDR3 protein is CASSFQGSADTQYF. The CDR3 DNA is TGTGCCAGCAGCTTCCAGGGCAGCGCAGATACGCAGTATTTT.

This clonotype occurred many times. This chain uses TRBV12-3 or TRBV12-4 with TRBJ1-5; 8 bases are a match to TRBD1. J lost 1 base, V lost 7 bases, and 6 bases had no gene match. The CDR3 sequence is 15 residues long. This chain's CDR3 is CASIKGQASNQPQHF. The CDR3 nucleotides read TGTGCCAGCATTAAGGGACAGGCCAGCAATCAGCCCCAGCATTTT.

This chain uses TRBV12-3 or TRBV12-4 with TRBJ2-1; tentatively, D is TRBD1 or TRBD2 (5 bases each). This CDR3 has 13 residues. V lost 7 bases to trimming and J lost 4 bases, with 11 bases between them. As DNA, the CDR3 is TGTGCCAGCACACTAGGGGAATACAATGAGCAGTTCTTC. Residues: CASTLGEYNEQFF.

This clonotype has just a few counts. The chain has TRBV7-9 and TRBJ1-2; D not certain. Germline-derived CDR1 and CDR2 are SEHNR and FQNEAQ (reference sequence). V shed 0 bases and J shed 0 bases, with 8 bases lying between them. This CDR3 comprises 15 residues. CDR3 loop: CASSLAGPPNYGYTF. The CDR3, as DNA: TGTGCCAGCAGCTTAGCTGGGCCTCCTAACTATGGCTACACCTTC.

The chain recombines TRBV20-1 with TRBJ1-2; the D gene is possibly TRBD1 (6 bases). V dropped 6 bases and J dropped 6 bases, with 17 bases sitting between them. Germline lookup yields CDR1 DFQATT and CDR2 SNEGSKA (reference sequence). The CDR3 extends over 13 amino acids. The chain's CDR3 is CSARVGRDNGYTF. The CDR3 nucleotides read TGCAGTGCCCGAGTCGGACGGGACAATGGCTACACCTTC.

The chain carries TRBV20-1 and TRBJ2-3, with D maybe TRBD2 (6 bases). CDR1 and CDR2 from the germline V gene are DFQATT and SNEGSKA (reference sequence). The V end was cut by 0 bases, the J end by 5 bases, with 12 bases between. The CDR3 has 14 residues. As DNA, the CDR3 is TGCAGTGCTAGAGATTGGGGGGTAGGAGATACGCAGTATTTT. This translates into CSARDWGVGDTQYF.

This clonotype came up a few times. The J gene is TRBJ1-1, the V gene TRBV19; D might be TRBD1 (5 bases). This CDR3 contains 14 residues. Germline loops: CDR1 LNHDA, CDR2 SQIVND (reference sequence). Trimming cost V 7 bases and J 4 bases, with 16 bases left between them. CDR3 protein: CASKPGSPGTEAFF. The CDR3 DNA follows: TGTGCCAGTAAACCAGGGTCCCCGGGCACTGAAGCTTTCTTT. The full variable domain, in which reference TRBV19 and TRBJ1-1 provide the parts outside the CDR3, is DGGITQSPKYLFRKEGQNVTLSCEQNLNHDAMYWYRQDPGQGLRLIYYSQIVNDFQKGDIAEGYSVSREKKESFPLTVTSAQKNPTAFYLCASKPGSPGTEAFFGQGTRLTVV.

DNA for the CDR3: TGCAGTGCTAGAGATTATGGGACAGGGAATCAGCCCCAGCATTTT. Its translation is CSARDYGTGNQPQHF. The chain uses TRBV20-1 and TRBJ1-5; 9 bases align to TRBD1. This CDR3 region has 15 residues. Germline V lookup: CDR1 DFQATT, CDR2 SNEGSKA (reference sequence). V was pared by 0 bases and J by 4 bases, with 4 bases of the junction left unmatched.

This clonotype was observed a handful of times. The chain uses TRBV2 and TRBJ2-5; D might be TRBD1 (6 bases). CDR1 and CDR2 from the germline V gene are SNHLY and FYNNEI. CDR3 length: 15 residues. V lost 6 bases and J 4 bases, leaving 18 bases between the germline ends. Here the CDR3 DNA reads TGTGCCAGCAGGAGATCGGGCCAGGGGCGAGAGACCCAGTACTTC. It yields the protein CASRRSGQGRETQYF. The full variable domain, with the rest looked up from reference TRBV2 and TRBJ2-5, is EPEVTQTPSHQVTQMGQEVILRCVPISNHLYFYWYRQILGQKVEFLVSFYNNEISEKSEIFDDQFSVERPDGSNFTLKIRSTKLEDSAMYFCASRRSGQGRETQYFGPGTRLLVL.

This chain connects TRBV5-6 to TRBJ1-1, with D perhaps matching TRBD1 (6 bases). Trimming left V 3 bases short and J 4 bases short, with 10 bases between. This CDR3 spans 13 amino acids. Germline values: CDR1 SGHDT, CDR2 YYEEEE. In DNA form, the CDR3 reads TGTGCCAGCAGCTCCAACAGGGTCACTGAAGCTTTCTTT. It yields the protein CASSSNRVTEAFF.

This clonotype appeared many times. The chain combines TRBV27 with TRBJ2-3, with D perhaps matching TRBD2 (6 bases). The CDR3 consists of 15 residues. The V end lost 5 bases, the J end lost 9 bases, and 21 bases lay between the germline ends. Germline CDR1 MNHEY, CDR2 SMNVEV (reference sequence). Here the CDR3 DNA reads TGTGCCAGCAGTCCCGCTTGGACTACAAGTGACACGCAGTATTTT. As protein: CASSPAWTTSDTQYF.

On this clonotype itself: The DNA is omitted, as the CDR3 cannot be located on it reliably, and the CDR3 follows TCRdb's listing. CDR3 sequence: CSTREGGGENCFF. The rearrangement links TRBV29-1 to TRBJ1-4; the table calls TRBD1, which could not be checked here. From its first to its last residue, the CDR3 has 13 amino acids. Germline lookup yields CDR1 SQVTM and CDR2 ANQGSEA.

This chain uses TRBV12-5 with TRBJ2-1, with TRBD2 identical over 7 bases. Germline V gene data show CDR1 as LGHNT and CDR2 as FRNRAP. V lost 6 bases, J lost 8 bases, and 4 bases stayed unmatched. The CDR3 spans 12 residues. CDR3 coding DNA: TGTGCTAGTGGCCTGGGGGGGTATGAGCAGTTCTTC. As protein: CASGLGGYEQFF. Combining the CDR3 with reference TRBV12-5 and TRBJ2-1 gives the whole variable domain DARVTQTPRHKVTEMGQEVTMRCQPILGHNTVFWYRQTMMQGLELLAYFRNRAPLDDSGMPKDRFSAEMPDATLATLKIQPSEPRDSAVYFCASGLGGYEQFFGPGTRLTVL.

This clonotype was picked up a small number of times. This chain links TRBV20-1 with TRBJ2-7, with 11 bases aligning to TRBD2. Germline assignment: CDR1 DFQATT and CDR2 SNEGSKA (reference sequence). The CDR3 is made up of 13 amino acids. CDR3 sequence: CRAVPGLAAEQYF. CDR3 coding DNA: TGCAGAGCCGTCCCGGGACTAGCGGCCGAGCAGTACTTC.

This clonotype occurred a few times. This chain joins TRBV5-5 and TRBJ2-5, with 10 positions matching TRBD1. Germline V lookup: CDR1 SGHKS, CDR2 YYEKEE (reference sequence). This CDR3 contains 14 residues. V trimming: 5 bases; J trimming: 5 bases; junction bases outside the gene matches: 6. The CDR3 is CASRWDRGSETQYF. CDR3 bases: TGTGCCAGCAGATGGGACAGGGGAAGTGAGACCCAGTACTTC.

This clonotype was observed a handful of times. The gene calls are TRBV5-6 and TRBJ2-1; D might be TRBD1 or TRBD2, each matching 5 bases. The V gene lost 0 bases and the J gene lost 9 bases, with 10 bases spanning the gap. The CDR3 has 13 residues. CDR1 and CDR2 (germline): SGHDT, YYEEEE. The CDR3 region is CASSLVTGGEQFF. DNA for the CDR3: TGTGCCAGCAGCTTGGTAACTGGGGGTGAGCAGTTCTTC. Complete variable domain (other parts from reference TRBV5-6 and TRBJ2-1): DAGVTQSPTHLIKTRGQQVTLRCSPKSGHDTVSWYQQALGQGPQFIFQYYEEEERQRGNFPDRFSGHQFPNYSSELNVNALLLGDSALYLCASSLVTGGEQFFGPGTRLTVL.

The chain carries TRBV5-6 and TRBJ2-7; D remains unclear. This CDR3 spans 15 amino acids. V lost 0 bases to trimming and J lost 0 bases, with 10 bases between them. Germline V gene data show CDR1 as SGHDT and CDR2 as YYEEEE. CDR3 residues: CASSLGGFISYEQYF. The CDR3 DNA is TGTGCCAGCAGCTTGGGAGGATTCATCTCCTACGAGCAGTACTTC.

To note about this clonotype: A read error may be the cause here, since a much bigger clone is one base away. V usage is TRBV10-3 and J usage is TRBJ2-2; 7 bases line up with TRBD2. Germline V gene data show CDR1 as ENHRY and CDR2 as SYGVKD. The CDR3 has 15 residues. The CDR3: CAVSEVTSRTGELFF. The DNA of the CDR3 is TGTGCCGTCAGTGAAGTGACTAGCCGGACCGGGGAGCTGTTTTTT.

This clonotype was picked up a small number of times. This sequence joins TRBV3-1 and TRBJ2-5, with TRBD1 matching over 7 bases. Per the germline V gene, CDR1 is LGHDT and CDR2 is YNNKEL (reference sequence). With 0 bases clipped from V and 5 bases from J, the junction kept 6 bases outside the gene matches. The CDR3 is made up of 15 amino acids. The CDR3 loop is CASSQDRGQRETQYF. The CDR3 region has the DNA TGTGCCAGCAGCCAAGATAGGGGGCAGCGGGAGACCCAGTACTTC.

This clonotype occurred a few times. CDR3 nucleotides: TGCAGCGTCGCGATACAGGGGGCCGCTGAAGCTTTCTTT. The encoded protein is CSVAIQGAAEAFF. This rearrangement joins TRBV29-1 to TRBJ1-1; 9 bases map to TRBD1. Germline-derived CDR1 and CDR2 are SQVTM and ANQGSEA. Losses at the gene ends were 6 bases for V and 6 bases for J; bases not matched to a gene: 8. CDR3 length: 13 residues.

A few counts support this clonotype. The rearrangement joins TRBV4-1 to TRBJ2-2; possibly TRBD2 for D (5 bases). The germline gives CDR1 MGHRA, CDR2 YSYEKL. V was clipped by 0 bases and J by 5 bases, with 13 bases between them. The CDR3 runs to 16 residues. CDR3 nucleotide sequence: TGCGCCAGCAGCCAAGATTCGCTAGCATTAACCGGGGAGCTGTTTTTT. Translation: CASSQDSLALTGELFF.

V and J are TRBV18 and TRBJ2-1, with a tentative D call TRBD2 (6 bases). The CDR3 is made up of 16 amino acids. Germline loops: CDR1 KGHSH, CDR2 LQKENI. The ends were cut back, 2 bases at V and 4 bases at J, with 15 bases in the middle. The CDR3 is CASSPAVERVYNEQFF. The CDR3 DNA is TGTGCCAGCTCACCAGCCGTTGAGCGGGTTTACAATGAGCAGTTCTTC. Combining the CDR3 with reference TRBV18 and TRBJ2-1 gives the whole variable domain NAGVMQNPRHLVRRRGQEARLRCSPMKGHSHVYWYRQLPEEGLKFMVYLQKENIIDESGMPKERFSAEFPKEGPSILRIQQVVRGDSAAYFCASSPAVERVYNEQFFGPGTRLTVL.

CDR3 DNA: TGTGCCAGCAGTCCCCTGGGGGGGAACGAGCAGTACTTC. Encoded protein: CASSPLGGNEQYF. The rearrangement joins TRBV28 to TRBJ2-7; the match to TRBD2 covers 7 bases. Germline V gene lookup returns CDR1 MDHEN and CDR2 SYDVKM. V lost 5 bases, J lost 5 bases, and 6 bases stayed unmatched. This CDR3 has 13 residues.